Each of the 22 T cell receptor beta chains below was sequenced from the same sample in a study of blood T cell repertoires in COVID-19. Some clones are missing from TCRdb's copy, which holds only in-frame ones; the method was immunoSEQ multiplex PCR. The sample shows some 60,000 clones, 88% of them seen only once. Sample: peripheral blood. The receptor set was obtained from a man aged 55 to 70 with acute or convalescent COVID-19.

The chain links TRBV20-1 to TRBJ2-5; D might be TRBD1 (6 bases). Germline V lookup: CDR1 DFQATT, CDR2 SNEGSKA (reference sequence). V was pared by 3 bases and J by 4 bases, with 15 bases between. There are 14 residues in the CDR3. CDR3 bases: TGCAGTGCTAGTTCCGGATTCAGGGGAGAGACCCAGTACTTC. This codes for CSASSGFRGETQYF.

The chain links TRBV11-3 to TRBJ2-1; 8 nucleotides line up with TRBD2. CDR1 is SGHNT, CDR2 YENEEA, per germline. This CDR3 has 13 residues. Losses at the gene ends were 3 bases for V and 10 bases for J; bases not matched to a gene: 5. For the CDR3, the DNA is TGTGCCAGCAGCTTGTCACGGGAGGGCGAGCAGTTCTTC. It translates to CASSLSREGEQFF. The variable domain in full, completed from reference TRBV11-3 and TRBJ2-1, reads EAGVVQSPRYKIIEKKQPVAFWCNPISGHNTLYWYLQNLGQGPELLIRYENEEAVDDSQLPKDRFSAERLKGVDSTLKIQPAELGDSAVYLCASSLSREGEQFFGPGTRLTVL.

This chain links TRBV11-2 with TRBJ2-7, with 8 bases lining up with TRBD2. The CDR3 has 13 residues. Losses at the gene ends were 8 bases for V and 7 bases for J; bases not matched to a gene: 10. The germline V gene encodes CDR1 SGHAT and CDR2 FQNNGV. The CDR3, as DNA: TGTGCCAGCCTACTTGCGGGAGGTTTTGAGCAGTACTTC. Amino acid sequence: CASLLAGGFEQYF.

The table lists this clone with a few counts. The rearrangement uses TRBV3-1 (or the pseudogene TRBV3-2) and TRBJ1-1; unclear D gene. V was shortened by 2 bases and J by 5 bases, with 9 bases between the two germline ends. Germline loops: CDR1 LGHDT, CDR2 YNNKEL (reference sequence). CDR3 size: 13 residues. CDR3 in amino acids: CASSQSPGTEAFF. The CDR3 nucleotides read TGTGCCAGCAGCCAAAGTCCGGGGACTGAAGCTTTCTTT.

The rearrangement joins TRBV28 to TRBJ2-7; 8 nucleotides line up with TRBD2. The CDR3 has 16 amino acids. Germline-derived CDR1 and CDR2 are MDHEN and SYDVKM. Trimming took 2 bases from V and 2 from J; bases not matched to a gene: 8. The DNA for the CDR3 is TGTGCCAGCAGTTTAGGGGACTGGCGGGGGGCCTACGAGCAGTACTTC. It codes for CASSLGDWRGAYEQYF.

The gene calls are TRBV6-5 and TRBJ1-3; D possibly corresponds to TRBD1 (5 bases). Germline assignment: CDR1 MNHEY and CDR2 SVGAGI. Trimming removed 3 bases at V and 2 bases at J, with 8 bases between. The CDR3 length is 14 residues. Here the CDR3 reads CASSYRGAGNTIYF. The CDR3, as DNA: TGTGCCAGCAGTTATCGGGGGGCTGGAAACACCATATATTTT.

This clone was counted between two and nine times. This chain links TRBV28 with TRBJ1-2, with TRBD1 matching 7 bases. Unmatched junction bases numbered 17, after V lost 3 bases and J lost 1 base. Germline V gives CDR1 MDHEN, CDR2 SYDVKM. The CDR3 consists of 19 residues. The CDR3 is CASSFPSLVDREYNYGYTF. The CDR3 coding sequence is TGTGCCAGCAGTTTCCCATCCCTCGTCGACAGGGAATATAACTATGGCTACACCTTC.

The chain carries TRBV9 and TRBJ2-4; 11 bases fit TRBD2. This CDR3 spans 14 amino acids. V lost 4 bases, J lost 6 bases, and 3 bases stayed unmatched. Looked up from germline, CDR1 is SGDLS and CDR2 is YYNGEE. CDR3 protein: CASSPTSGRNIQYF. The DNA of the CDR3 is TGTGCCAGCAGCCCTACTAGCGGGAGAAACATTCAGTACTTC.

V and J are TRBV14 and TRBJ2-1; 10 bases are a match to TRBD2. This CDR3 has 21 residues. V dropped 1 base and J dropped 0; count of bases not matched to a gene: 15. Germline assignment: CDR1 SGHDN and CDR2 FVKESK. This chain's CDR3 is CASSQVRGQDSGRSSYNEQFF. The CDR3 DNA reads TGTGCCAGCAGCCAAGTAAGGGGGCAGGATAGCGGGAGGTCCTCCTACAATGAGCAGTTCTTC.

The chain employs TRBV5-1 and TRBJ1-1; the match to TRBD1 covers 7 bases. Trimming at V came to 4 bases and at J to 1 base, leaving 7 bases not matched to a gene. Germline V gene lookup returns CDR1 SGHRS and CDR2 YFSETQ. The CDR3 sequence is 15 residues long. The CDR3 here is CASSALTGTNTEAFF. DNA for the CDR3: TGCGCCAGCAGCGCACTGACAGGGACGAACACTGAAGCTTTCTTT.

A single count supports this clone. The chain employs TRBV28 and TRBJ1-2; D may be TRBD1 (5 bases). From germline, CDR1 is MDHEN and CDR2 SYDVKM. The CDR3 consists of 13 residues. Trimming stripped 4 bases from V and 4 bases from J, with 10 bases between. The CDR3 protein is CASSSQGAYGYTF. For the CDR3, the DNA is TGTGCCAGCAGTTCTCAGGGCGCCTATGGCTACACCTTC.

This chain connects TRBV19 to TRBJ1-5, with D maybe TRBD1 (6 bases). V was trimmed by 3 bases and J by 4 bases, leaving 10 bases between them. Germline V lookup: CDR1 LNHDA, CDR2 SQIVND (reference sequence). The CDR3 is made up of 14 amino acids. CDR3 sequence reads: CASSIGQINQPQHF. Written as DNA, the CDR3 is TGTGCCAGTAGTATCGGACAGATAAATCAGCCCCAGCATTTT.

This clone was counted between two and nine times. CDR3 residues: CSAGSGARNIQYF. CDR3 sequence (DNA): TGCAGCGCGGGATCGGGTGCGAGAAACATTCAGTACTTC. This chain joins TRBV29-1 and TRBJ2-4; TRBD2 is a possible D gene (5 bases). In germline, CDR1 is SQVTM, CDR2 ANQGSEA. V lost 7 bases and J 6 bases, leaving 16 bases between the germline ends. This CDR3 is 13 amino acids long.

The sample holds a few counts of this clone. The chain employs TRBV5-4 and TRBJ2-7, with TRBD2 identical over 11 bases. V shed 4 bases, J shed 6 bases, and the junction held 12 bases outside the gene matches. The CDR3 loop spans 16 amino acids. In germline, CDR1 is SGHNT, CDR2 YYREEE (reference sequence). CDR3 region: CASSLSVSGRAVEQYF. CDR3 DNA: TGTGCCAGCAGCCTTTCGGTTAGCGGGAGGGCGGTCGAGCAGTACTTC.

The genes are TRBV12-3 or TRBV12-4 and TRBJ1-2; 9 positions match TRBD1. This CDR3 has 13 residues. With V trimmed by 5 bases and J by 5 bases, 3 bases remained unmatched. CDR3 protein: CASSRQGEYGYTF. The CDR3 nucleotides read TGTGCCAGCAGTCGACAGGGGGAGTATGGCTACACCTTC.

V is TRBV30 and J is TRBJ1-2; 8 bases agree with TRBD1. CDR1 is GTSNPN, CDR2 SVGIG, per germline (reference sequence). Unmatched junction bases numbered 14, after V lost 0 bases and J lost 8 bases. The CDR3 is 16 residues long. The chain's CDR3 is CAWSVGGHRGRRGYTF. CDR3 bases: TGTGCCTGGAGTGTAGGGGGCCACAGGGGGAGGCGAGGCTACACCTTC.

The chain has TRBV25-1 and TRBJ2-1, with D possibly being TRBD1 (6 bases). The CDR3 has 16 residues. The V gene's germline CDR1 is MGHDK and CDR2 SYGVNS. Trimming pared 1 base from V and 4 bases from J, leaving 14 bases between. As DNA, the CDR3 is TGTGCCAGCAGTGAATCAGGGGCGAGGAATTACAATGAGCAGTTCTTC. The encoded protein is CASSESGARNYNEQFF. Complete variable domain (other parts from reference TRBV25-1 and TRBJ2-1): EADIYQTPRYLVIGTGKKITLECSQTMGHDKMYWYQQDPGMELHLIHYSYGVNSTEKGDLSSESTVSRIRTEHFPLTLESARPSHTSQYLCASSESGARNYNEQFFGPGTRLTVL.

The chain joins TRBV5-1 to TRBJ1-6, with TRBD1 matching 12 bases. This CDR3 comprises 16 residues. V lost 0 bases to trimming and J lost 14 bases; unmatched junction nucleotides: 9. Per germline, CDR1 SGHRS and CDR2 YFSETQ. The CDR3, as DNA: TGCGCCAGCAGCTTGGCCCCGGGACAGGGGGCTACCACCCTCCACTTT. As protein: CASSLAPGQGATTLHF.

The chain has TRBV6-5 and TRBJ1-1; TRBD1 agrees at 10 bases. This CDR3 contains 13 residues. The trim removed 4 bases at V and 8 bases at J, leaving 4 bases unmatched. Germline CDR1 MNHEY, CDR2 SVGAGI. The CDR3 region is CASSSGTGEEAFF. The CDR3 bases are TGTGCCAGCAGTTCCGGGACAGGGGAAGAAGCTTTCTTT.

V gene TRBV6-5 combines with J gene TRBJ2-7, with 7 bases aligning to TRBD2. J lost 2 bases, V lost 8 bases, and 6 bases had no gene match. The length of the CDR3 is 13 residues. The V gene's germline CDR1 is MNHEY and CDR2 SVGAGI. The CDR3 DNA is TGTGCCAGCCTAGGGAGGGCTACCTACGAGCAGTACTTC. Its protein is CASLGRATYEQYF.

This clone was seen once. CDR3 in DNA: TGTGCCAGTAGTATGGTCCAGGGTTACGAGCAGTACTTC. Protein product: CASSMVQGYEQYF. The rearrangement links TRBV19 to TRBJ2-7, with TRBD1 as a possible D gene (5 bases). The germline CDR1 and CDR2 sequences are LNHDA and SQIVND (reference sequence). This CDR3 comprises 13 residues. Deletions cut 3 bases from V and 4 bases from J, with 10 bases between.

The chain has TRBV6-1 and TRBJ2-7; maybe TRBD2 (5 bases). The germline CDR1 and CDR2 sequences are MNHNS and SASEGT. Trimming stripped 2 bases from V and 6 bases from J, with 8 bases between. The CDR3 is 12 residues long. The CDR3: CASSETGIEQYF. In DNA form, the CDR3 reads TGTGCCAGCAGTGAAACGGGAATCGAGCAGTACTTC.